The 2 T cell receptor beta chains reported below all come from one sample, sequenced in a study of breast tumors, draining lymph nodes, adjacent tissues (TCRdb year 2016). Lymph node samples were obtained from the axillary draining lymph nodes of breast cancer patients. Receptors were amplified or captured by multiplex PCR. Sequenced using an Illumina HiSeq 2000. The public reads were run again by TCRdb, first through fastp at Q25 and then through MiXCR, and only productive beta chains were kept. Every entry covers one CDR3 protein and lists the most common genes and DNA from its rows. Counted in this sample were approximately 230,000 distinct CDR3 sequences; approximately 36% of them appeared once. 3% to 4.5% of the sample rests with the top ten. The sequenced sample was axillary lymph node tissue. All receptors derive from a female donor with breast cancer. Some clones in this sample may be carry-over from other donors' samples.

In its sample, this clonotype was seen many times. V usage is TRBV4-2 and J usage is TRBJ2-1, with 9 bases fitting TRBD1. V was pared by 5 bases and J by 8 bases, with 4 bases of the junction left unmatched. CDR3 length: 13 residues. Germline values: CDR1 LGHNA, CDR2 YNFKEQ. CDR3 amino acids: CASSYTGGDEQFF. In nucleotides, the CDR3 is TGTGCCAGCAGCTACACAGGGGGCGATGAGCAGTTCTTC.

This clonotype occurred a few times. V is TRBV9 and J is TRBJ2-2; no clear D. Per the germline V gene, CDR1 is SGDLS and CDR2 is YYNGEE. The length of the CDR3 is 13 residues. V lost 10 bases to trimming and J lost 1 base, with 11 bases between them. CDR3 in amino acids: CAHRLVNTGELFF. CDR3 nucleotides: TGTGCCCACCGACTTGTGAACACCGGGGAGCTGTTTTTT.